The 16 T cell receptor beta chains below come from one sample, sequenced in a study of CD8 T cells in ankylosing spondylitis. Findings and limits, study-wide: What seemed typical of ankylosing spondylitis blood was a TCR beta motif built from several highly homologous variants.

TCRdb fed the 5' RACE reads into MiXCR, producing one record per CDR3 protein. Of around 390,000 distinct CDR3 sequences listed, 20% to 25% are singletons. These receptors' antigens are unknown. The sequenced sample was blood, either unsorted or a sorted T cell fraction (not recorded which). The receptors here all came from a male donor with ankylosing spondylitis.

V usage is TRBV7-3 and J usage is TRBJ2-1; D is ambiguous. The V end lost 1 base, the J end lost 7 bases, and 8 bases lay between the germline ends. CDR1 is SGHTA and CDR2 is FQGTGA in the germline V gene. The CDR3 totals 13 residues. DNA for the CDR3: TGTGCCAGCAGCTTAAGGGCGGCGAATGAGCAGTTCTTC. Translation gives CASSLRAANEQFF.

V is TRBV25-1 and J is TRBJ1-2; D unclear. Germline lookup yields CDR1 MGHDK and CDR2 SYGVNS. The V and J ends lost 2 bases and 4 bases respectively, with 17 bases between them. This CDR3 has 16 residues. The CDR3: CASSEGAAGSGYGYTF. For the CDR3, the DNA is TGTGCCAGCAGTGAAGGTGCAGCGGGGAGCGGCTATGGCTACACCTTC.

This clonotype was detected a few times. The V gene is TRBV11-3, the J gene TRBJ2-1; possible D gene TRBD1, 6 bases. The germline V gene has CDR1 SGHNT and CDR2 YENEEA. This CDR3 contains 16 residues. V was trimmed by 5 bases and J by 0 bases, leaving 14 bases between them. The DNA of the CDR3 is TGTGCCAGCAGCAGAACAGGGTCCATCTCCTACAATGAGCAGTTCTTC. The encoded protein is CASSRTGSISYNEQFF. Full variable domain (rest looked up from reference TRBV11-3 and TRBJ2-1): EAGVVQSPRYKIIEKKQPVAFWCNPISGHNTLYWYLQNLGQGPELLIRYENEEAVDDSQLPKDRFSAERLKGVDSTLKIQPAELGDSAVYLCASSRTGSISYNEQFFGPGTRLTVL.

This clonotype was detected a few times. The rearrangement uses TRBV12-3 or TRBV12-4 and TRBJ2-5, with TRBD2 matching over 7 bases. The CDR3 runs to 15 residues. The V gene end was trimmed by 5 bases and the J gene end by 5 bases; junction bases not matched to a gene: 11. The chain's CDR3 is CASSLPGGRYETQYF. DNA for the CDR3: TGTGCCAGCAGTCTCCCCGGGGGGAGGTATGAGACCCAGTACTTC.

The rearrangement links TRBV11-2 to TRBJ2-1; D is ambiguous. The CDR3 totals 14 residues. Germline CDR1 and CDR2: SGHAT and FQNNGV. The ends were cut back, 1 base at V and 12 bases at J, with 16 bases in the middle. CDR3 DNA: TGTGCCAGCAGCTTAGGGCTGACACGTCTGGGGCAGTTCTTC. It is translated as CASSLGLTRLGQFF.

The rearrangement uses TRBV19 and TRBJ2-7; D unclear. V lost 1 base, J lost 5 bases, and 9 bases lay in between. This CDR3 comprises 13 residues. The germline gives CDR1 LNHDA, CDR2 SQIVND (reference sequence). The CDR3 reads CASSIVGGDEQYF. The CDR3 nucleotides are TGTGCCAGTAGTATAGTGGGTGGCGACGAGCAGTACTTC.

With regard to this clonotype: The junction differs from germline at one of its ends, possibly a read error. The chain uses TRBV7-2 and TRBJ2-1; tentatively, D is TRBD1 (6 bases). The CDR3 runs 14 residues. CDR1 SGHTA and CDR2 FQGNSA come from the germline V gene. This CDR3 is CGSSELGGWDEQFF. CDR3 nucleotides: TGTGGCAGCAGCGAACTAGGGGGATGGGATGAGCAGTTCTTC.

This clonotype came up a few times. This chain uses TRBV20-1 with TRBJ2-7; D gene unclear. Trimming left V 3 bases short and J 0 bases short, with 12 bases between. Germline-derived CDR1 and CDR2 are DFQATT and SNEGSKA (reference sequence). There are 14 residues in the CDR3. This CDR3 reads CSASMSSPSYEQYF. The CDR3 coding sequence is TGCAGTGCTAGTATGAGCTCCCCCTCCTACGAGCAGTACTTC.

The chain recombines TRBV9 with TRBJ2-7; D perhaps matches TRBD1 (6 bases). The CDR3 extends over 15 amino acids. Germline V gives CDR1 SGDLS, CDR2 YYNGEE. The ends were cut back, 3 bases at V and 2 bases at J, with 15 bases in the middle. CDR3 loop: CASSATGLGPYEQYF. The CDR3 DNA follows: TGTGCCAGCAGCGCCACAGGGCTTGGACCCTACGAGCAGTACTTC.

CDR3 sequence (DNA): TGTGCCAGCAGTTGGGGGCAGGCTCTTAATCAGCCCCAGCATTTT. Its translation is CASSWGQALNQPQHF. V is TRBV6-2 or TRBV6-3 and J is TRBJ1-5, with D perhaps TRBD1 (6 bases). The germline V gene encodes CDR1 MNHEY and CDR2 SVGEGT. There are 15 residues in the CDR3. V was clipped by 4 bases and J by 4 bases, with 14 bases between them.

This clonotype was found a few times. The chain is built from TRBV6-2 or TRBV6-3 and TRBJ2-7, with 9 bases that match TRBD2. The CDR3 sequence is 15 residues long. J gave up 3 bases and V 5 bases, and 8 bases lay outside the gene matches. Germline assignment: CDR1 MNHEY and CDR2 SVGEGT. CDR3 DNA: TGTGCCAGCAGTCCTTTTAGCGGGAGTATCTACGAGCAGTACTTC. Amino acids: CASSPFSGSIYEQYF.

J is TRBJ2-3 and V is TRBV20-1; possible D gene TRBD2, 6 bases. Deletions cut 0 bases from V and 2 bases from J, with 18 bases between. The CDR3 sequence is 17 residues long. Germline CDR1 DFQATT, CDR2 SNEGSKA (reference sequence). The CDR3 here is CSAREGGVAAYTDTQYF. In DNA, the CDR3 is TGCAGTGCTAGAGAGGGGGGAGTAGCGGCCTACACAGATACGCAGTATTTT.

This clonotype was recorded a few times. The chain carries TRBV12-3 or TRBV12-4 and TRBJ2-1; 8 nucleotides line up with TRBD1. The CDR3 is 15 residues long. Trimming at V came to 6 bases and at J to 7 bases, leaving 11 bases not matched to a gene. The CDR3 region has the DNA TGTGCCAGCAGCCCCTTCCGGGACAGGCTAAATGAGCAGTTCTTC. Protein: CASSPFRDRLNEQFF.

J is TRBJ2-2 and V is TRBV13; TRBD2 matches at 11 bases. Unmatched junction bases numbered 1, after V lost 3 bases and J lost 4 bases. The CDR3 is 15 residues long. CDR1 is PRHDT, CDR2 FYEKMQ, per germline (reference sequence). CDR3 bases: TGTGCCAGCAGCTTCGGGACTAGCGGCACCGGGGAGCTGTTTTTT. This gives the protein CASSFGTSGTGELFF.

This clonotype was recorded a few times. The chain couples TRBV20-1 to TRBJ2-1; 10 nucleotides align to TRBD2. Germline CDR1 is DFQATT and CDR2 is SNEGSKA (reference sequence). The CDR3 sequence is 16 residues long. Trimming at V came to 5 bases and at J to 8 bases, leaving 15 bases not matched to a gene. The CDR3 here is CSAETGVASGRHEQFF. CDR3 DNA: TGCAGTGCTGAGACAGGGGTGGCTAGCGGGAGACATGAGCAGTTCTTC.

The table lists this clonotype with a few counts. This rearrangement joins TRBV7-2 to TRBJ2-7; D remains ambiguous. V lost 4 bases and J 2 bases, leaving 9 bases between the germline ends. This CDR3 comprises 13 residues. The germline V gene encodes CDR1 SGHTA and CDR2 FQGNSA. The chain's CDR3 is CASSSRHAYEQYF. The DNA of the CDR3 is TGTGCCAGCAGCTCTAGACATGCCTACGAGCAGTACTTC.